This passage covers 21 T cell receptor beta chains from one sample sequenced in a study of blood T cell repertoires in COVID-19. Only in-frame clones appear in the TCRdb table, and some are missing; sequencing was by immunoSEQ multiplex PCR. This repertoire shows roughly 130,000 clones, about 80% found once; its top ten account for roughly 17%. Sequenced sample: peripheral blood. The receptors come from a man aged 50 to 60 with acute or convalescent COVID-19.

This clone was counted ten times or more. The chain is built from TRBV5-6 and TRBJ2-2, with TRBD2 identical over 13 bases. CDR1 and CDR2 (germline): SGHDT, YYEEEE. J lost 4 bases, V lost 4 bases, and 7 bases had no gene match. The CDR3 totals 17 residues. The CDR3 is CASSGTSGGALTGELFF. CDR3 nucleotides: TGTGCCAGCAGCGGAACTAGCGGGGGGGCCCTCACCGGGGAGCTGTTTTTT.

The V and J genes are TRBV30 and TRBJ1-2; TRBD1 matches at 8 bases. CDR1 and CDR2 from the germline V gene are GTSNPN and SVGIG (reference sequence). The CDR3 sequence is 15 residues long. Unmatched junction bases numbered 11, after V lost 0 bases and J lost 8 bases. This CDR3 is CAWSVIHRGRVGYTF. CDR3 nucleotide sequence: TGTGCCTGGAGTGTGATACACAGGGGGAGAGTCGGCTACACCTTC.

This clone occurred many times. The V and J genes are TRBV4-1 and TRBJ1-2; D perhaps matches TRBD1 (5 bases). The V gene lost 1 base and the J gene lost 0 bases, with 9 bases spanning the gap. Germline CDR1 MGHRA, CDR2 YSYEKL. The CDR3 is made up of 15 amino acids. The CDR3 DNA sequence: TGCGCCAGCAGCCAAGGACAGATAGCTAACTATGGCTACACCTTC. Amino acid sequence: CASSQGQIANYGYTF.

The chain is built from TRBV7-8 and TRBJ1-2; maybe TRBD1 (5 bases). V lost 5 bases and J lost 5, with 18 bases in between. The CDR3 has 15 residues. Germline CDR1 is SGHVS and CDR2 is FQNEAQ. DNA of the CDR3: TGTGCCAGCAGCCCCCAGGGAGGCTCCACATATGGCTACACCTTC. Its protein is CASSPQGGSTYGYTF. The variable domain in full, with the rest retrieved from reference TRBV7-8 and TRBJ1-2, is GAGVSQSPRYKVAKRGQDVALRCDPISGHVSLFWYQQALGQGPEFLTYFQNEAQLDKSGLPSDRFFAERPEGSVSTLKIQRTQQEDSAVYLCASSPQGGSTYGYTFGSGTRLTVV.

The chain is built from TRBV5-1 and TRBJ1-2; D gene uncertain. CDR1 SGHRS and CDR2 YFSETQ come from the germline V gene. The V end was cut by 0 bases, the J end by 0 bases, with 6 bases between. The CDR3 loop spans 14 amino acids. The CDR3 loop reads CASSLDVANYGYTF. CDR3 DNA: TGCGCCAGCAGCTTGGACGTAGCTAACTATGGCTACACCTTC.

The sample holds one count of this clone. The chain combines TRBV6-5 with TRBJ2-7; TRBD2 might be the D (6 bases). The CDR3 spans 13 residues. CDR1 and CDR2 from the germline V gene are MNHEY and SVGAGI. V lost 5 bases and J 3 bases, leaving 11 bases between the germline ends. This CDR3 is CASSLREDYEQYV. For the CDR3, the DNA is TGTGCCAGCAGTCTAAGGGAGGACTACGAGCAGTACGTC.

The chain joins TRBV6-6 to TRBJ2-5, with TRBD1 matching 8 bases. The CDR3 is 16 amino acids. The germline V gene has CDR1 MNHNY and CDR2 SVGAGI (reference sequence). Trimming took 4 bases from V and 5 from J; bases not matched to a gene: 12. The CDR3 DNA reads as TGTGCCAGCAGTTCGATCCATGGGACAGGCGAGGAGACCCAGTACTTC. Protein sequence: CASSSIHGTGEETQYF.

The J gene is TRBJ2-5, the V gene TRBV5-4; 14 nucleotides agree with TRBD2. This CDR3 comprises 15 residues. CDR1 is SGHNT, CDR2 YYREEE, per germline (reference sequence). Trimming cost V 5 bases and J 4 bases; bases outside gene matches: 4. The CDR3 loop reads CASRKTSGGVETQYF. The CDR3 bases are TGTGCCAGCAGGAAGACTAGCGGGGGGGTAGAGACCCAGTACTTC.

The rearrangement uses TRBV7-3 and TRBJ2-7; 10 bases are shared with TRBD1. Trimming took 5 bases from V and 5 from J; bases not matched to a gene: 3. The germline V gene has CDR1 SGHTA and CDR2 FQGTGA. The CDR3 consists of 13 residues. Here the CDR3 reads CASSRDRGDEQYF. In DNA, the CDR3 is TGTGCCAGCAGCCGGGACAGGGGAGACGAGCAGTACTTC. The full variable domain, completed using reference TRBV7-3 and TRBJ2-7, is GAGVSQTPSNKVTEKGKYVELRCDPISGHTALYWYRQSLGQGPEFLIYFQGTGAADDSGLPNDRFFAVRPEGSVSTLKIQRTERGDSAVYLCASSRDRGDEQYFGPGTRLTVT.

The rearrangement uses TRBV24-1 and TRBJ1-1; maybe TRBD1 (6 bases). Trimming left V 4 bases short and J 11 bases short, with 13 bases between. The CDR3 totals 12 residues. Per germline, CDR1 KGHDR and CDR2 SFDVKD. CDR3 nucleotide sequence: TGTGCCACCAGTGACCCAGGGGTTGGGGCTTTCTTT. Its translation: CATSDPGVGAFF.

The V call is TRBV7-9, the J call TRBJ2-1; 11 bases map to TRBD2. Trimming took 4 bases from V and 6 from J; bases not matched to a gene: 5. Germline V CDR1 and CDR2: SEHNR, FQNEAQ (reference sequence). The CDR3 is 15 residues long. The CDR3 DNA reads as TGTGCCAGCAGCTCTCCGGGACTAGCGGTCAATGAGCAGTTCTTC. It specifies CASSSPGLAVNEQFF.

The chain recombines TRBV30 with TRBJ2-3; 7 bases are a match to TRBD1. The ends lost 3 bases at V and 2 bases at J; junction bases unmatched: 2. The length of the CDR3 is 13 residues. The germline V gene has CDR1 GTSNPN and CDR2 SVGIG (reference sequence). The CDR3 DNA is TGTGCCTGGAGGGGGACAGACACAGATACGCAGTATTTT. Translation: CAWRGTDTDTQYF.

The chain employs TRBV6-5 and TRBJ1-1; D possibly corresponds to TRBD1 (5 bases). V lost 5 bases, J lost 4 bases, and 14 bases lay in between. The CDR3 extends over 14 amino acids. Germline CDR1 and CDR2: MNHEY and SVGAGI. The CDR3 nucleotides read TGTGCCAGCAGTCAGGGTTCTTGGGGCACTGAAGCTTTCTTT. Residues: CASSQGSWGTEAFF.

Written as DNA, the CDR3 is TGTGCCAGCAGTGAAGGCAGGTTCAGCTCCTATAATTCACCCCTCCACTTT. It specifies CASSEGRFSSYNSPLHF. V and J are TRBV6-1 and TRBJ1-6; D gene uncertain. This CDR3 comprises 17 residues. Germline V lookup: CDR1 MNHNS, CDR2 SASEGT. The V end lost 1 base, the J end lost 0 bases, and 10 bases lay between the germline ends.

This chain connects TRBV5-1 to TRBJ1-6, with 10 positions matching TRBD1. CDR1 is SGHRS and CDR2 is YFSETQ in the germline V gene. CDR3 length: 15 amino acids. The V segment lost 7 bases and the J segment 7 bases; nucleotides outside the gene matches: 8. CDR3 in amino acids: CASSNRDRGNSPLHF. Here the CDR3 DNA reads TGCGCCAGCTCCAACCGGGACAGGGGCAATTCACCCCTCCACTTT.

This clone was seen more than once but under ten times. The chain carries TRBV5-5 and TRBJ2-3, with 8 positions matching TRBD1. The CDR3 length is 14 residues. The V segment lost 1 base and the J segment 5 bases; nucleotides outside the gene matches: 3. CDR1 and CDR2 from the germline V gene are SGHKS and YYEKEE (reference sequence). Here the CDR3 reads CASSLRDRRDTQYF. The CDR3 DNA follows: TGTGCCAGCAGCTTGAGGGACAGGAGAGATACGCAGTATTTT.

This clone was detected only once. The rearrangement uses TRBV24-1 and TRBJ2-3; 7 positions match TRBD1. Trimming at V came to 3 bases and at J to 2 bases, leaving 1 base not matched to a gene. The germline gives CDR1 KGHDR, CDR2 SFDVKD. The CDR3 is made up of 14 amino acids. The CDR3 protein is CATSDGQVTDTQYF. The CDR3 DNA reads as TGTGCCACCAGTGATGGACAGGTCACAGATACGCAGTATTTT.

The rearrangement joins TRBV6-1 to TRBJ1-5; D gene ambiguous. The CDR3 is made up of 15 amino acids. Trimming pared 0 bases from V and 7 bases from J, leaving 13 bases between. The V gene's germline CDR1 is MNHNS and CDR2 SASEGT. CDR3 DNA sequence: TGTGCCAGCAGTGAAGCTGGACTAAACGCGCAGCCCCAGCATTTT. It translates to CASSEAGLNAQPQHF.

The rearrangement joins TRBV18 to TRBJ1-1, with D maybe TRBD1 (5 bases). Germline V gives CDR1 KGHSH, CDR2 LQKENI. V was cut by 2 bases and J by 2 bases, with 12 bases left in between. The CDR3 sequence is 15 residues long. CDR3 amino acids: CASSPVRVGNTEAFF. CDR3 nucleotides: TGTGCCAGCTCACCAGTCAGGGTGGGTAACACTGAAGCTTTCTTT.

This chain connects TRBV3-1 (or the pseudogene TRBV3-2) to TRBJ1-1, with 12 bases fitting TRBD1. Germline assignment: CDR1 LGHDT and CDR2 YNNKEL (reference sequence). This CDR3 contains 16 residues. Trimming removed 6 bases from V and 2 bases from J; junction bases left unmatched: 7. CDR3 in amino acids: CASRSGTGGGNTEAFF. CDR3 nucleotide sequence: TGTGCCAGCAGGTCCGGGACAGGGGGCGGTAACACTGAAGCTTTCTTT.

The table lists this clone with a few counts. The J gene is TRBJ1-2, the V gene TRBV7-2; no clear D. This CDR3 is 15 amino acids long. V was pared by 0 bases and J by 4 bases, with 12 bases between. CDR1 and CDR2 from the germline V gene are SGHTA and FQGNSA. This CDR3 reads CASSLASGLGYGYTF. The DNA for the CDR3 is TGTGCCAGCAGCTTAGCGTCGGGGTTGGGCTATGGCTACACCTTC.